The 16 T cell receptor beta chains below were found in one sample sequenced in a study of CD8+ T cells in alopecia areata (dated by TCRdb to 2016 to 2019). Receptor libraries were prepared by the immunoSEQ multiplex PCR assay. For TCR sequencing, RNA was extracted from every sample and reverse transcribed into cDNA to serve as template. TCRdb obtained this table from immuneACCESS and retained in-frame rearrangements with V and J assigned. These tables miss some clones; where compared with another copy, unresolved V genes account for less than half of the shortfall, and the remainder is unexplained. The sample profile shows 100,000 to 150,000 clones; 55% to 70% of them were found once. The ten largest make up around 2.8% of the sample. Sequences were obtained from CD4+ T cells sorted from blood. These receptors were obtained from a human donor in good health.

CDR3: CASNDRGQETQYF. CDR3 nucleotides: TGTGCCAGCAATGATCGTGGGCAGGAGACCCAGTACTTC. The chain couples TRBV2 to TRBJ2-5; D uncertain. Trimming removed 7 bases at V and 5 bases at J, with 14 bases between. CDR3 size: 13 residues. Germline values: CDR1 SNHLY, CDR2 FYNNEI. Combining the CDR3 with reference TRBV2 and TRBJ2-5 gives the whole variable domain EPEVTQTPSHQVTQMGQEVILRCVPISNHLYFYWYRQILGQKVEFLVSFYNNEISEKSEIFDDQFSVERPDGSNFTLKIRSTKLEDSAMYFCASNDRGQETQYFGPGTRLLVL.

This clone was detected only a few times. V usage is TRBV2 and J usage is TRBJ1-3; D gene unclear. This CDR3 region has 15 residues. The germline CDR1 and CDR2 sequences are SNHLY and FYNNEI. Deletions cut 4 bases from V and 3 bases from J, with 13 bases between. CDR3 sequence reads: CASSVGQDLGNTIYF. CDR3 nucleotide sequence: TGTGCCAGCAGTGTCGGGCAGGATCTTGGAAACACCATATATTTT.

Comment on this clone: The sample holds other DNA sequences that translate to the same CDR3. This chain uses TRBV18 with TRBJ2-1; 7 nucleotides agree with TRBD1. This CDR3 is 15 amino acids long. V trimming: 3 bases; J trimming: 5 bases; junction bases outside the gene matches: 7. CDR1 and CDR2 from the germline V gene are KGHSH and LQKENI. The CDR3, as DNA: TGTGCCAGCTCACCCACCCGACAGGGAAACAATGAGCAGTTCTTC. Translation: CASSPTRQGNNEQFF.

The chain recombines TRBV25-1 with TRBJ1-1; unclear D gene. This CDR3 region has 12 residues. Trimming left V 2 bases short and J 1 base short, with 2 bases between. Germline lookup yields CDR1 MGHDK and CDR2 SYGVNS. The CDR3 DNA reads TGTGCCAGCAGTGAACGGAACACTGAAGCTTTCTTT. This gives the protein CASSERNTEAFF.

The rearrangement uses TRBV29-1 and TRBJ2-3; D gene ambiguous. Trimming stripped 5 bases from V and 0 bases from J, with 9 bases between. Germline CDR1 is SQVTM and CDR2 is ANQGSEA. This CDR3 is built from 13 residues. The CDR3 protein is CSVQKSSTDTQYF. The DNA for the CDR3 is TGCAGCGTTCAGAAATCTAGCACAGATACGCAGTATTTT.

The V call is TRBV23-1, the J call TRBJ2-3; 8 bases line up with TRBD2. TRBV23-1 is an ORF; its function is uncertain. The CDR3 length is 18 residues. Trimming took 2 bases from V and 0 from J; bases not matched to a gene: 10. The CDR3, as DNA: TGCGCCAGCAGTCAACAACCCTCTAGCGGGCCTAGCACAGATACGCAGTATTTT. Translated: CASSQQPSSGPSTDTQYF.

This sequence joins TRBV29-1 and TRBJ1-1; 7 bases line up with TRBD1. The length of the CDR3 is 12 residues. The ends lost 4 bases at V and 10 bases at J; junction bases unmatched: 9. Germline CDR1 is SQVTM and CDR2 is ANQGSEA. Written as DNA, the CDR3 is TGCAGCGTTGTGGTGGAGACAGGGCGAGCTTTCTTT. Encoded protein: CSVVVETGRAFF.

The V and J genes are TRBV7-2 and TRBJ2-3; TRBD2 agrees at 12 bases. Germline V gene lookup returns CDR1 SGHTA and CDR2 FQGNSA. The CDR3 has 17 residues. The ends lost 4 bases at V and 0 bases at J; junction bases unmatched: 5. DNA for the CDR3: TGTGCCAGCAGCTCCAGGACTAGCGGGGTTAGCACAGATACGCAGTATTTT. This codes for CASSSRTSGVSTDTQYF.

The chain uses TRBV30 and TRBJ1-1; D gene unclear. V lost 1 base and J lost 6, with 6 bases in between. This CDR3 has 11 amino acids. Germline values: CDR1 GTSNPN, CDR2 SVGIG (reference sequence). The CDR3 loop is CAWSGFAEAFF. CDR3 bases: TGTGCCTGGAGTGGGTTCGCTGAAGCTTTCTTT.

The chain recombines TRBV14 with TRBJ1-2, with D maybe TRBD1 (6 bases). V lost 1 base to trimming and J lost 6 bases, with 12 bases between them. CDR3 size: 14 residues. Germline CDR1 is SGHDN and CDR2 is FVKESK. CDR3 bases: TGTGCCAGCAGCCAAGTCCAGGGGAGTAATGGCTACACCTTC. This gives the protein CASSQVQGSNGYTF.

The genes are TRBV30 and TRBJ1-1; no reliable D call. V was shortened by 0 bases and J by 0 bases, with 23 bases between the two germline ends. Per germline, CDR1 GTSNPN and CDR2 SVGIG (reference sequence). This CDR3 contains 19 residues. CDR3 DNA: TGTGCCTGGAGTGTAAGACTCCTGCGGCTTAGTCCGGTGAACACTGAAGCTTTCTTT. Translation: CAWSVRLLRLSPVNTEAFF. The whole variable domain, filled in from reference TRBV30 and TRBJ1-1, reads SQTIHQWPATLVQPVGSPLSLECTVEGTSNPNLYWYRQAAGRGLQLLFYSVGIGQISSEVPQNLSASRPQDRQFILSSKKLLLSDSGFYLCAWSVRLLRLSPVNTEAFFGQGTRLTVV.

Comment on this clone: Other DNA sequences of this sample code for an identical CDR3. In DNA, the CDR3 is TGCAGCGTTAGGGACGGCTACAATGAGCAGTTCTTC. Amino acids: CSVRDGYNEQFF. V usage is TRBV29-1 and J usage is TRBJ2-1, with D tentatively TRBD1 or TRBD2 (5 bases each). Germline-derived CDR1 and CDR2 are SQVTM and ANQGSEA. This CDR3 comprises 12 residues. V was trimmed by 5 bases and J by 3 bases, leaving 8 bases between them.

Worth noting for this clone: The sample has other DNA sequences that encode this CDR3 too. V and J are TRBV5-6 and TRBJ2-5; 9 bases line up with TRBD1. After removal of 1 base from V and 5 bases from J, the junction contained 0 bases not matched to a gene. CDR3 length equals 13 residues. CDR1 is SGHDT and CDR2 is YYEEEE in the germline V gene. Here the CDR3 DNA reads TGTGCCAGCAGCTTGACAGGGGGCGAGACCCAGTACTTC. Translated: CASSLTGGETQYF.

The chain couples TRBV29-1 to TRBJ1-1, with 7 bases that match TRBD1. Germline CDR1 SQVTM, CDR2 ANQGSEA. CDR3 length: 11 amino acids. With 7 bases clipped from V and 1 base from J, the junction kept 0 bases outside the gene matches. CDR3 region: CSGQGNTEAFF. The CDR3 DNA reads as TGCAGCGGACAGGGGAACACTGAAGCTTTCTTT. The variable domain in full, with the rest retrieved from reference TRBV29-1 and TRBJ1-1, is SAVISQKPSRDICQRGTSLTIQCQVDSQVTMMFWYRQQPGQSLTLIATANQGSEATYESGFVIDKFPISRPNLTFSTLTVSNMSPEDSSIYLCSGQGNTEAFFGQGTRLTVV.

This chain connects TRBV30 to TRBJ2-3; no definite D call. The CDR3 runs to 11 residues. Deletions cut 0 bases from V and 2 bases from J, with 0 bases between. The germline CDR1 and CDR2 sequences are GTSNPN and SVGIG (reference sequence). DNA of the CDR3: TGTGCCTGGAGTGTCACAGATACGCAGTATTTT. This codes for CAWSVTDTQYF.

CDR3 region: CASSLSFGGSEQYF. CDR3 bases: TGTGCCAGCAGTTTATCATTTGGAGGGTCCGAGCAGTACTTC. The rearrangement uses TRBV27 and TRBJ2-7; possible D gene TRBD2, 6 bases. From germline, CDR1 is MNHEY and CDR2 SMNVEV (reference sequence). The CDR3 is made up of 14 amino acids. Trimming left V 0 bases short and J 6 bases short, with 12 bases between.